A single sample gave rise to the 27 T cell receptor beta chains below, sequenced in a study of cytomegalovirus exposure and HLA in healthy donors. In the PCR, 60 Vbeta and 13 Jbeta primers were used. Produced via immunoSEQ multiplex PCR; TCRdb's table is partial and in-frame only. This sample has around 120,000 clones, with around 78% found just once. The sequencing input was PBMCs. Receptors were obtained from a woman aged 25 to 45 in good health and CMV-seropositive.

This chain links TRBV28 with TRBJ2-1; possible D gene TRBD2, 5 bases. The length of the CDR3 is 13 residues. The germline V and J ends were trimmed by 10 bases and 8 bases, with 18 bases remaining between them. The germline gives CDR1 MDHEN, CDR2 SYDVKM. The CDR3 protein is CATRARFGDEQFF. CDR3 in DNA: TGTGCCACGAGGGCTAGGTTTGGCGATGAGCAGTTCTTC.

The rearrangement joins TRBV5-1 to TRBJ1-4; 9 positions agree with TRBD1. J gave up 6 bases and V 0 bases, and 6 bases lay outside the gene matches. The CDR3 is 16 residues long. Germline CDR1 SGHRS, CDR2 YFSETQ. In DNA, the CDR3 is TGCGCCAGCAGCTTGGGGTGGGACAGGGAAGATGAAAAACTGTTTTTT. As protein: CASSLGWDREDEKLFF.

The J gene is TRBJ2-1, the V gene TRBV27, with TRBD2 identical over 11 bases. With 5 bases clipped from V and 7 bases from J, the junction kept 13 bases outside the gene matches. Germline V gene sequence: CDR1 MNHEY, CDR2 SMNVEV (reference sequence). The CDR3 is 17 amino acids. CDR3 coding DNA: TGTGCCAGCAGTCCAAGGCTAGCGGGGGGCACTATGAATGAGCAGTTCTTC. Amino acid sequence: CASSPRLAGGTMNEQFF.

The chain links TRBV19 to TRBJ2-1; D not certain. Germline CDR1 and CDR2: LNHDA and SQIVND (reference sequence). V was clipped by 7 bases and J by 0 bases, with 13 bases between them. The length of the CDR3 is 15 residues. CDR3 DNA sequence: TGTGCCAGTACCCCCAGCGAAAGCTCCTACAATGAGCAGTTCTTC. It codes for CASTPSESSYNEQFF.

The chain uses TRBV11-1 and TRBJ2-5; D may be TRBD1 (6 bases). The J call is doubtful: the DNA matches TRBJ2-7 better. Germline V lookup: CDR1 SGHAT, CDR2 FQDESV (reference sequence). The CDR3 is 13 residues long. CDR3 in DNA: TGTGCCAGCAGCTTTGCAGGGGAATACGAGCAGTACTTC. It translates to CASSFAGEYEQYF.

This chain joins TRBV19 and TRBJ2-5; 8 bases align to TRBD2. The V gene end was trimmed by 5 bases and the J gene end by 3 bases; junction bases not matched to a gene: 2. This CDR3 comprises 13 residues. Germline-derived CDR1 and CDR2 are LNHDA and SQIVND (reference sequence). The CDR3 loop reads CASSRGGKETQYF. The CDR3 region has the DNA TGTGCCAGTAGTCGGGGGGGAAAAGAGACCCAGTACTTC.

This clone has just a few counts. The gene calls are TRBV28 and TRBJ1-1, with TRBD1 as a possible D gene (5 bases). The ends were cut back, 5 bases at V and 0 bases at J, with 13 bases in the middle. The CDR3 runs 15 residues. Germline CDR1 MDHEN, CDR2 SYDVKM. The CDR3 DNA is TGTGCCAGCAGTCCGCCGACAGTGCTGAACACTGAAGCTTTCTTT. Protein: CASSPPTVLNTEAFF.

This clone was picked up a small number of times. The chain links TRBV4-3 to TRBJ2-1; 8 bases line up with TRBD2. Trimming took 6 bases from V and 4 from J; bases not matched to a gene: 8. The CDR3 sequence is 15 residues long. Germline assignment: CDR1 LGHNA and CDR2 YSLEER. The CDR3 nucleotides read TGCGCCAGCAGTCAACTAGCGGCGAAATACAATGAGCAGTTCTTC. As protein: CASSQLAAKYNEQFF.

This clone was observed a few times. The chain recombines TRBV6-5 with TRBJ1-1, with D perhaps TRBD1 (5 bases). The CDR3 runs 11 residues. Trimming cost V 5 bases and J 11 bases, with 12 bases left between them. Germline V gene data show CDR1 as MNHEY and CDR2 as SVGAGI. The CDR3 nucleotides read TGTGCCAGCAGTGAAGGTGGGGGGGCTTTCTTT. Its protein is CASSEGGGAFF.

The genes are TRBV5-6 and TRBJ1-6, with 10 bases matching TRBD1. CDR1 SGHDT and CDR2 YYEEEE come from the germline V gene. The CDR3 runs 14 residues. Trimming cost V 7 bases and J 10 bases; bases outside gene matches: 8. The CDR3 region is CASLSGTGASPLHF. The CDR3 DNA follows: TGTGCCAGCCTTTCGGGGACAGGGGCCTCACCCCTCCACTTT. The full variable domain, in which reference TRBV5-6 and TRBJ1-6 provide the parts outside the CDR3, is DAGVTQSPTHLIKTRGQQVTLRCSPKSGHDTVSWYQQALGQGPQFIFQYYEEEERQRGNFPDRFSGHQFPNYSSELNVNALLLGDSALYLCASLSGTGASPLHFGNGTRLTVT.

The chain has TRBV4-2 and TRBJ1-1; D is unclear. V gave up 1 base and J gave up 4 bases, with 7 bases separating them. CDR1 is LGHNA, CDR2 YNFKEQ, per germline. The length of the CDR3 is 13 residues. CDR3 sequence (DNA): TGTGCCAGCAGCCAAGCTATTTCCACTGAAGCTTTCTTT. Translating it yields CASSQAISTEAFF.

The V gene is TRBV5-4, the J gene TRBJ2-5, with TRBD2 matching over 8 bases. Looked up from germline, CDR1 is SGHNT and CDR2 is YYREEE (reference sequence). There are 15 residues in the CDR3. The ends lost 3 bases at V and 5 bases at J; junction bases unmatched: 9. In nucleotides, the CDR3 is TGTGCCAGCAGCTCCTCGCGGACTAGCTCGGAGACCCAGTACTTC. It yields the protein CASSSSRTSSETQYF.

The chain is built from TRBV10-3 and TRBJ2-1; 10 positions match TRBD2. The junction had 10 bases not matched to a gene; V was cut back by 1 base and J by 4 bases. From germline, CDR1 is ENHRY and CDR2 SYGVKD. The CDR3 totals 18 residues. CDR3 protein: CAISEFSGGPRGYNEQFF. As DNA, the CDR3 is TGTGCCATCAGTGAGTTTAGCGGGGGGCCGCGGGGGTACAATGAGCAGTTCTTC.

This clone was seen a handful of times. The chain recombines TRBV11-2 with TRBJ2-1; 8 bases align to TRBD2. Germline-derived CDR1 and CDR2 are SGHAT and FQNNGV. Trimming took 5 bases from V and 6 from J; bases not matched to a gene: 15. This CDR3 contains 17 residues. The CDR3 loop is CASSRSRGGATSNEQFF. The CDR3 DNA reads TGTGCCAGCAGCCGTTCTCGGGGGGGCGCTACGTCCAATGAGCAGTTCTTC.

V is TRBV18 and J is TRBJ1-1; possibly TRBD1 for D (5 bases). Between the trimmed V and J ends, which lost 3 bases and 1 base, there was a span of 6 bases. CDR1 is KGHSH, CDR2 LQKENI, per germline. CDR3 length equals 13 residues. CDR3: CASSPGPNTEAFF. CDR3 bases: TGTGCCAGCTCACCGGGGCCGAACACTGAAGCTTTCTTT.

The chain carries TRBV6-6 and TRBJ2-1; D is unresolved. The germline V gene has CDR1 MNHNY and CDR2 SVGAGI (reference sequence). V was trimmed by 1 base and J by 0 bases, leaving 10 bases between them. CDR3 size: 16 residues. The CDR3 DNA reads TGTGCCAGCAGTTACTTAGGCTCTAGCTCCTACAATGAGCAGTTCTTC. Translation gives CASSYLGSSSYNEQFF.

This clone was recorded only once. The gene calls are TRBV7-2 and TRBJ2-3; 9 bases line up with TRBD2. The CDR3 covers 16 residues. Per germline, CDR1 SGHTA and CDR2 FQGNSA. Trimming removed 3 bases from V and 5 bases from J; junction bases left unmatched: 9. CDR3 sequence reads: CASSLGWRGGGDTQYF. Written as DNA, the CDR3 is TGTGCCAGCAGCTTGGGGTGGCGGGGGGGCGGAGATACGCAGTATTTT.

The chain uses TRBV6-5 and TRBJ2-7; D not certain. Trimming left V 5 bases short and J 1 base short, with 9 bases between. The germline CDR1 and CDR2 sequences are MNHEY and SVGAGI. This CDR3 region has 13 residues. The CDR3 DNA follows: TGTGCCAGCAGTCTCCAGAGGTCCTACGAGCAGTACTTC. Encoded protein: CASSLQRSYEQYF.

The rearrangement joins TRBV5-4 to TRBJ2-5, with D perhaps TRBD2 (7 bases). The CDR3 is made up of 17 amino acids. Trimming stripped 0 bases from V and 1 base from J, with 16 bases between. Germline V gene data show CDR1 as SGHNT and CDR2 as YYREEE (reference sequence). The CDR3 reads CASSLEIAAGAQETQYF. The CDR3 DNA reads as TGTGCCAGCAGCTTGGAGATTGCGGCGGGGGCCCAAGAGACCCAGTACTTC.

The gene calls are TRBV5-4 and TRBJ1-3; D not certain. CDR1 and CDR2 (germline): SGHNT, YYREEE (reference sequence). The length of the CDR3 is 16 residues. V was shortened by 0 bases and J by 0 bases, with 10 bases between the two germline ends. The CDR3 reads CASSLDSQPSGNTIYF. The CDR3 nucleotides are TGTGCCAGCAGCTTGGACTCACAGCCCTCTGGAAACACCATATATTTT.

The chain recombines TRBV5-1 with TRBJ2-3; 14 bases agree with TRBD2. This CDR3 has 18 amino acids. Germline V gene lookup returns CDR1 SGHRS and CDR2 YFSETQ. V gave up 4 bases and J gave up 1 base; unmatched junction bases: 8. The CDR3 nucleotides are TGCGCCAGCAGCCCGGGGACTAGCGGGGGCGTGGGCACAGATACGCAGTATTTT. It is translated as CASSPGTSGGVGTDTQYF.

This clone has only a few counts. This sequence joins TRBV27 and TRBJ1-1, with TRBD1 matching 7 bases. Germline V gene sequence: CDR1 MNHEY, CDR2 SMNVEV (reference sequence). The CDR3 runs to 15 residues. Trimming removed 6 bases from V and 3 bases from J; junction bases left unmatched: 10. The CDR3 coding sequence is TGTGCCAGCAGAAAAACGACAGGGTGGGACACTGAAGCTTTCTTT. It yields the protein CASRKTTGWDTEAFF.

The chain combines TRBV9 with TRBJ1-1; TRBD1 is a possible D gene (5 bases). From germline, CDR1 is SGDLS and CDR2 YYNGEE. The CDR3 is 13 residues long. Trimming removed 6 bases from V and 0 bases from J, with 9 bases in between. CDR3 sequence: CASTAGLNTEAFF. CDR3 in DNA: TGTGCCAGCACTGCAGGGTTGAACACTGAAGCTTTCTTT. The full variable domain, its missing parts supplied by reference TRBV9 and TRBJ1-1, is DSGVTQTPKHLITATGQRVTLRCSPRSGDLSVYWYQQSLDQGLQFLIQYYNGEERAKGNILERFSAQQFPDLHSELNLSSLELGDSALYFCASTAGLNTEAFFGQGTRLTVV.

This rearrangement joins TRBV7-6 to TRBJ2-1, with TRBD1 as a possible D gene (6 bases). In germline, CDR1 is SGHVS, CDR2 FNYEAQ. V lost 5 bases and J lost 2, with 16 bases in between. CDR3 size: 16 residues. The chain's CDR3 is CASSPQDRPAYNEQFF. The CDR3 DNA follows: TGTGCCAGCAGCCCCCAAGACAGGCCAGCCTACAATGAGCAGTTCTTC. Supplemented by reference TRBV7-6 and TRBJ2-1, the full variable domain reads GAGVSQSPRYKVTKRGQDVALRCDPISGHVSLYWYRQALGQGPEFLTYFNYEAQQDKSGLPNDRFSAERPEGSISTLTIQRTEQRDSAMYRCASSPQDRPAYNEQFFGPGTRLTVL.

This chain links TRBV4-2 with TRBJ2-7; perhaps TRBD1 as D (6 bases). CDR1 and CDR2 (germline): LGHNA, YNFKEQ. V was clipped by 2 bases and J by 0 bases, with 17 bases between them. The CDR3 sequence is 17 residues long. CDR3 protein: CASSQLSRAGDSYEQYF. The DNA for the CDR3 is TGTGCCAGCAGCCAATTGTCAAGGGCAGGGGACTCCTACGAGCAGTACTTC.

The chain links TRBV28 to TRBJ1-2, with D unresolved. Germline V gives CDR1 MDHEN, CDR2 SYDVKM. The CDR3 totals 14 residues. V was pared by 2 bases and J by 7 bases, with 14 bases between. The CDR3 DNA sequence: TGTGCCAGCAGTTTACAGATAACGATCTCTGGCTACACCTTC. It translates to CASSLQITISGYTF.

The gene calls are TRBV9 and TRBJ2-1; TRBD2 agrees at 9 bases. This CDR3 contains 14 residues. In germline, CDR1 is SGDLS, CDR2 YYNGEE. The trim removed 0 bases at V and 6 bases at J, leaving 1 base unmatched. CDR3: CASSVGGGANEQFF. The CDR3 coding sequence is TGTGCCAGCAGCGTAGGCGGGGGGGCCAATGAGCAGTTCTTC. Combining the CDR3 with reference TRBV9 and TRBJ2-1 gives the whole variable domain DSGVTQTPKHLITATGQRVTLRCSPRSGDLSVYWYQQSLDQGLQFLIQYYNGEERAKGNILERFSAQQFPDLHSELNLSSLELGDSALYFCASSVGGGANEQFFGPGTRLTVL.